This T cell receptor (beta chain) was identified during a study of T cells in Graves' hyperthyroidism and ophthalmopathy. The wider study: Peripheral blood was acquired at first diagnosis, ahead of any therapy whatsoever.

The source material, RNA transcripts, was used to amplify TCR beta CDR3 regions. During a first-round RT-PCR of the TCR CDR3, the HTBI primer set was used. TCRdb re-derived calls from the multiplex PCR reads in MiXCR, one entry per CDR3 protein. The data hold 390,000 or so distinct CDR3 sequences, with about 15% observed a single time. Germline CDR1 reads SGHDN; CDR2 reads FVKESK. The CDR3 is made up of 15 amino acids. V lost 0 bases and J 5 bases, leaving 13 bases between the germline ends. The gene calls are TRBV14 and TRBJ1-2; TRBD1 is a possible D gene (6 bases). The source of this sequence is a man aged 18 to 30 with Graves' ophthalmopathy. Sequenced: blood. CDR3 DNA: TGTGCCAGCAGCCAAGATTGGGGGCGCCTTTATGGCTACACCTTC. The encoded protein is CASSQDWGRLYGYTF. Supplemented by reference TRBV14 and TRBJ1-2, the full variable domain reads EAGVTQFPSHSVIEKGQTVTLRCDPISGHDNLYWYRRVMGKEIKFLLHFVKESKQDESGMPNNRFLAERTGGTYSTLKVQPAELEDSGVYFCASSQDWGRLYGYTFGSGTRLTVV.